This T cell receptor (beta chain) was recovered during a study of monozygotic twins with inflammatory bowel disease. TCRdb reprocessed the 5' RACE reads and reports one entry per CDR3 protein, with no DNA. The sample's table shows roughly 320,000 distinct CDR3 sequences. CDR3 size: 15 residues. Germline assignment: CDR1 MGHDK and CDR2 SYGVNS. The chain combines TRBV25-1 with TRBJ2-3; TCRdb's assignment of TRBD1 cannot be checked, as there is no DNA. The sequenced sample consisted of blood. The sequence was collected from a human donor with ulcerative colitis or Crohn's disease, or a healthy co-twin of an affected twin (not recorded which). This CDR3 reads CASSGTGILTDTQYF.